Following are 8 T cell receptor beta chains from one sample sequenced in a study of T-cell memory formation after mild COVID-19. One entry per CDR3 protein results from TCRdb running MiXCR on the 5' RACE reads. The sample consists of around 200,000 distinct CDR3 sequences, roughly a tenth of them appearing once. Source material: PBMCs or a T cell subset sorted from them (not recorded which). The source is a young man who had mild COVID-19 (a few samples of this study predate the infection). Cell type and time point are not known.

The sample holds many counts of this clonotype. V and J are TRBV25-1 and TRBJ1-1; D remains unclear. V dropped 6 bases and J dropped 1 base, with 3 bases sitting between them. This CDR3 has 11 amino acids. Germline V gives CDR1 MGHDK, CDR2 SYGVNS. The CDR3 protein is CASRRNTEAFF. DNA for the CDR3: TGTGCCAGCAGGCGGAACACTGAAGCTTTCTTT.

The rearrangement joins TRBV6-2 or TRBV6-3 to TRBJ2-5, with D maybe TRBD1 (7 bases). The CDR3 runs to 16 residues. Germline V gene data show CDR1 as MNHEY and CDR2 as SVGEGT. Trimming pared 5 bases from V and 5 bases from J, leaving 21 bases between. CDR3 in DNA: TGTGCCAGCAGTACCCCCCGACAGGGCCGGGGGGAGACCCAGTACTTC. Its translation is CASSTPRQGRGETQYF.

This clonotype was recorded many times. This rearrangement joins TRBV7-9 to TRBJ1-2; D not resolved. V was trimmed by 1 base and J by 5 bases, leaving 11 bases between them. CDR3 size: 14 residues. The germline V gene has CDR1 SEHNR and CDR2 FQNEAQ (reference sequence). CDR3 loop: CASSLVFGDYGYTF. The CDR3 DNA reads TGTGCCAGCAGCTTAGTATTCGGGGATTATGGCTACACCTTC.

This clonotype was seen a handful of times. The chain employs TRBV4-1 and TRBJ1-5; D uncertain. Germline CDR1 MGHRA, CDR2 YSYEKL. The CDR3 contains 14 residues. The V gene lost 6 bases and the J gene lost 1 base, with 10 bases spanning the gap. CDR3 region: CASRSVLSNQPQHF. CDR3 sequence (DNA): TGCGCCAGCAGGTCGGTGCTCAGCAATCAGCCCCAGCATTTT.

This clonotype was picked up a small number of times. The chain joins TRBV6-6 to TRBJ2-5; 9 bases line up with TRBD2. CDR1 is MNHNY, CDR2 SVGAGI, per germline (reference sequence). The CDR3 totals 19 residues. The trim removed 0 bases at V and 4 bases at J, leaving 15 bases unmatched. CDR3 coding DNA: TGTGCCAGCAGTTACTCTCCGGGGGGTAGCGGGGGAACCCCAGAGACCCAGTACTTC. It codes for CASSYSPGGSGGTPETQYF.

The DNA of the CDR3 is TGTGCCAGCAGCTTAGCGGACGGGACCGAGCAGTACGTC. Residues: CASSLADGTEQYV. The chain combines TRBV7-2 with TRBJ2-7; D possibly matches TRBD1 or TRBD2 (5 bases each). The CDR3 is 13 residues long. Trimming left V 0 bases short and J 6 bases short, with 9 bases between. Germline CDR1 is SGHTA and CDR2 is FQGNSA.

The chain uses TRBV7-8 and TRBJ1-5, with a possible D match to TRBD1 (5 bases). Germline values: CDR1 SGHVS, CDR2 FQNEAQ. The CDR3 covers 14 residues. V shed 1 base and J shed 7 bases, with 11 bases lying between them. As DNA, the CDR3 is TGTGCCAGCAGCTTAGGGGACCGGGGGCAGCCCCAGCATTTT. As protein: CASSLGDRGQPQHF.

This clonotype was detected ten times or more. The rearrangement uses TRBV21-1 and TRBJ1-6. TRBV21-1 is a pseudogene segment. The CDR3 covers 14 residues. For the CDR3, the DNA is TGTGCCAGCAGCCGTCGGAGGGGCAATTCACCCCTCCACTTT. It codes for CASSRRRGNSPLHF.